Presented here are 10 T cell receptor beta chains from one specimen sequenced in a study of blood T cell repertoires in COVID-19. Using immunoSEQ multiplex PCR, the repertoire was profiled, and TCRdb retains in-frame clones only, with some absent. The top ten clones hold roughly 8.6% of a sample with about 160,000 clones, about 80% of them seen once. The sequencing sample was made of peripheral blood. Receptors were obtained from a man aged 55 to 70 with acute or convalescent COVID-19.

The chain uses TRBV12-5 and TRBJ2-3; 9 bases align to TRBD1. Unmatched junction bases numbered 12, after V lost 6 bases and J lost 5 bases. Germline lookup yields CDR1 LGHNT and CDR2 FRNRAP. The CDR3 length is 16 residues. Here the CDR3 reads CASGSSLQGAEDTQYF. For the CDR3, the DNA is TGTGCTAGTGGCAGTAGTCTACAGGGGGCGGAAGATACGCAGTATTTT.

This clone was found once. J is TRBJ1-5 and V is TRBV27, with D tentatively TRBD1 (6 bases). Germline V lookup: CDR1 MNHEY, CDR2 SMNVEV (reference sequence). There are 15 residues in the CDR3. Deletions cut 5 bases from V and 0 bases from J, with 11 bases between. The CDR3 here is CASSQTGTSNQPQHF. CDR3 bases: TGTGCCAGCAGTCAGACAGGAACTAGCAATCAGCCCCAGCATTTT.

The J gene is TRBJ2-1, the V gene TRBV27; 8 nucleotides line up with TRBD1. The CDR3 covers 16 residues. Losses at the gene ends were 5 bases for V and 6 bases for J; bases not matched to a gene: 12. CDR1 MNHEY and CDR2 SMNVEV come from the germline V gene (reference sequence). CDR3: CASSPKTGDIVNEQFF. In DNA form, the CDR3 reads TGTGCCAGCAGTCCGAAGACAGGGGATATCGTCAATGAGCAGTTCTTC.

The rearrangement links TRBV11-2 to TRBJ2-1; TRBD1 agrees at 10 bases. Germline V lookup: CDR1 SGHAT, CDR2 FQNNGV. The J segment lost 2 bases and the V segment lost 4 bases, leaving 2 bases of the junction unmatched. The length of the CDR3 is 15 residues. The chain's CDR3 is CASSSGQGPYNEQFF. CDR3 nucleotides: TGTGCCAGCAGCTCGGGACAGGGGCCCTACAATGAGCAGTTCTTC.

V usage is TRBV7-3 and J usage is TRBJ1-1; D may be TRBD1 (6 bases). The CDR3 is made up of 15 amino acids. Germline CDR1 and CDR2: SGHTA and FQGTGA. With 5 bases removed from V and 4 bases from J, the gap between germline ends came to 17 bases. CDR3 residues: CASSPTGDITTEAFF. DNA of the CDR3: TGTGCCAGCAGCCCCACCGGGGACATAACCACTGAAGCTTTCTTT.

V is TRBV3-1 (or the pseudogene TRBV3-2) and J is TRBJ2-7; D unclear. The germline V gene has CDR1 LGHDT and CDR2 YNNKEL (reference sequence). Trimming left V 1 base short and J 3 bases short, with 13 bases between. CDR3 size: 15 residues. The CDR3 sequence is CASSQVGQIGYEQYF. The CDR3 coding sequence is TGTGCCAGCAGCCAAGTGGGCCAGATCGGCTACGAGCAGTACTTC.

This sequence joins TRBV28 and TRBJ1-5; D perhaps matches TRBD1 (6 bases). The CDR3 runs to 15 residues. Trimming removed 6 bases at V and 4 bases at J, with 16 bases between. Germline CDR1 is MDHEN and CDR2 is SYDVKM. The CDR3 region has the DNA TGTGCCAGCAGCCGAGAAGCGGGGGCAAATCAGCCCCAGCATTTT. Translation gives CASSREAGANQPQHF.

V usage is TRBV19 and J usage is TRBJ2-5; the D is unclear. V lost 5 bases, J lost 4 bases, and 8 bases lay in between. Germline-derived CDR1 and CDR2 are LNHDA and SQIVND (reference sequence). CDR3 length: 12 residues. CDR3 sequence reads: CASSPGGETQYF. Here the CDR3 DNA reads TGTGCCAGTAGTCCCGGTGGAGAGACCCAGTACTTC. The full variable domain, completed using reference TRBV19 and TRBJ2-5, is DGGITQSPKYLFRKEGQNVTLSCEQNLNHDAMYWYRQDPGQGLRLIYYSQIVNDFQKGDIAEGYSVSREKKESFPLTVTSAQKNPTAFYLCASSPGGETQYFGPGTRLLVL.

The chain has TRBV4-1 and TRBJ1-6; D not resolved. Deletions cut 5 bases from V and 1 base from J, with 9 bases between. The CDR3 is 15 amino acids. Per germline, CDR1 MGHRA and CDR2 YSYEKL. For the CDR3, the DNA is TGCGCCAGCAGCGTCGGACTGTCCTATAATTCACCCCTCCACTTT. Translation gives CASSVGLSYNSPLHF.

The chain has TRBV11-2 and TRBJ2-7; D may be TRBD1 (5 bases). V lost 5 bases and J 3 bases, leaving 17 bases between the germline ends. This CDR3 is built from 15 residues. Germline V lookup: CDR1 SGHAT, CDR2 FQNNGV. The CDR3 loop is CASSPFPDSSYEQYF. The CDR3 nucleotides are TGTGCCAGCAGCCCCTTCCCAGACAGCAGCTACGAGCAGTACTTC.